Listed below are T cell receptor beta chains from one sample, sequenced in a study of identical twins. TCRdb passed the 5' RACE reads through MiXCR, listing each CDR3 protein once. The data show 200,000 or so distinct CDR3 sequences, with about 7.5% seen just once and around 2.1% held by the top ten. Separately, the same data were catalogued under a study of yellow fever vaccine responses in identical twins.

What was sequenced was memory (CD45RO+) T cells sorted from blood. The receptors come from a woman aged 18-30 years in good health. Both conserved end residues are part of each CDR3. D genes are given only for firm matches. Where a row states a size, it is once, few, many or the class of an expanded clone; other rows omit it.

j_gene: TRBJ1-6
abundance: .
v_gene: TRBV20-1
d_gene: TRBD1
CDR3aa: CSALAGTGGNSPLHF
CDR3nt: TGCAGTGCCCTCGCCGGGACAGGGGGCAATTCACCCCTCCACTTT

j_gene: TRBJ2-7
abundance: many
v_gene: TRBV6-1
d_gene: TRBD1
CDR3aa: CATGRLQGDLEQYF
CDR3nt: TGTGCCACGGGCCGTTTACAGGGGGACCTCGAGCAGTACTTC

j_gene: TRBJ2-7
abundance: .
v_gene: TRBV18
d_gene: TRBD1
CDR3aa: CASSPTPVAGGLAGGKEQYF
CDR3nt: TGTGCCAGCTCACCTACCCCCGTAGCAGGGGGCCTAGCAGGGGGAAAAGAGCAGTACTTC

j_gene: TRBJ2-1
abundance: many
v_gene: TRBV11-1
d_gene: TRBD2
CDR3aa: CASRTPSGGSYNEQFF
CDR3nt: TGTGCCAGCAGAACTCCTAGCGGCGGCTCCTACAATGAGCAGTTCTTC

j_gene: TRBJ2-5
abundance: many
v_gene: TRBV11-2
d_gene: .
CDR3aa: CASSLVRETQYF
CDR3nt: TGTGCCAGCAGCTTAGTGAGGGAGACCCAGTACTTC

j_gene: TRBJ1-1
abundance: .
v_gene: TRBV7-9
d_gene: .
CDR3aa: CASSLSAGLNTEAFF
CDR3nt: TGTGCCAGCAGCTTATCGGCAGGGCTGAACACTGAAGCTTTCTTT

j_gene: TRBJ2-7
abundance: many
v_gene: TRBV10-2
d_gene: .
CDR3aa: CASSHDFSYEQYF
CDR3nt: TGCGCCAGCAGTCACGACTTCTCCTACGAGCAGTACTTC

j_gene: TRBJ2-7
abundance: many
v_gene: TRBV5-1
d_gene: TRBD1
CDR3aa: CASSYTTTLDRGNAQYF
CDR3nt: TGCGCCAGCAGCTACACTACCACCTTAGACAGGGGGAACGCGCAGTACTTC

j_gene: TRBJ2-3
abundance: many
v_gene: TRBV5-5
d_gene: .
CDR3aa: CASSFSPESDTQYF
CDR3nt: TGTGCCAGCAGCTTTTCCCCTGAGTCAGATACGCAGTATTTT

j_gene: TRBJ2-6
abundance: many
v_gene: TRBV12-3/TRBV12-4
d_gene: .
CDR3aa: CASRASGANVLTF
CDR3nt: TGTGCCAGCAGGGCGAGTGGGGCCAACGTCCTGACTTTC